The T cell receptor beta chain described here comes from a study of sequential checkpoint blockade in melanoma. Sequencing used immunoSEQ multiplex PCR; TCRdb keeps in-frame clones, though not all of them. The data show over 15,000 clones, roughly 59% seen once. Treatment meaning: randomized to nivolumab then ipilimumab (arm A) or the reverse (arm B). From thawed PBMCs, live CD3+CD8+ cells negative for CD19 and CD56 were sorted. In germline, CDR1 is MNHEY, CDR2 SVGAGI. The V gene lost 6 bases and the J gene lost 6 bases, with 20 bases spanning the gap. The CDR3 is 15 amino acids. The source is a human donor with melanoma. Sequences were derived from CD8+ T cells sorted from blood (inferred from file names), sampled from a patient given nivolumab and ipilimumab in sequence. The chain joins TRBV6-5 to TRBJ1-2; D remains ambiguous. The chain's CDR3 is CASSRSEVSIDGYTF. The CDR3 DNA reads TGTGCCAGCAGCCGGTCCGAGGTCTCGATCGATGGCTACACCTTC.